Listed here is a single TCR beta chain. This clone's antigen is unknown. Base qualities were left out, and no much larger clone turns up one base away. Library construction relied on the immunoSEQ multiplex PCR assay. TCRdb retrieved this table from immuneACCESS and kept in-frame rearrangements only. Not all clones are present; in checked studies, unresolved V genes account for under half, and no reason is known for the remainder. Counted in this sample were 15,000 to 20,000 clones; around 97% of them appeared once. The ten largest clones represent approximately 0.97% of the sample. This entry is derived from a study of T cell changes during pregnancy in multiple sclerosis (dated by TCRdb to between 2018 and 2020). Regarding the study in general: Changes in the T cell repertoire over the course of pregnancy were examined in this study in women with multiple sclerosis.

Sequences SGHAT (CDR1) and FQDESV (CDR2) are obtained from the germline V gene (reference sequence). From V the trimming removes 5 bases and from J it removes 0 bases, while the gene matches leave 9 bases of the junction unaccounted for. The CDR3 measures 17 amino acids from cysteine to phenylalanine. Only the CDR3 portion is preserved as DNA: 51 bases, with reading frame beginning at the first base. The chain is encoded by TRBV11-1 joined to TRBJ2-3; 9 junctional bases match TRBD2. This material consisted of peripheral blood, taken in the third trimester of pregnancy. The TCR originated in a female donor with multiple sclerosis, enrolled in a pregnancy study. This receptor carries the CDR3 CASSPKQAGGSTDTQYF. The nucleotide sequence reads TGTGCCAGCAGCCCAAAGCAGGCGGGGGGGAGCACAGATACGCAGTATTTT.